What follows is one T cell receptor (beta chain) and its context. The antigen is undetermined. Trimming took 5 bases from V and 0 from J; bases not matched to a gene: 6. The V gene's germline CDR1 is SGHNT and CDR2 YENEEA. The CDR3 is 16 residues long. The record originates from a study of T cell repertoires in ileal Crohn's disease. About 490 nanograms of biopsy DNA per sample underwent TCRB immunosequencing. The method was immunoSEQ multiplex PCR; TCRdb's version includes in-frame clones alone and lacks a portion of them. This table has roughly 62,000 clones, around nine tenths appearing once. Study-wide results and limits: Every patient over 26.8% clonality showed endoscopic recurrence. High-frequency clones were more common in sorted CD8 than CD4 cells.

Noted time point: neoterminal ileum biopsy at postoperative endoscopy, about 6 months after surgery. The origin of this receptor is an adult with Crohn's disease. Specimen: ileal tissue. The rearrangement links TRBV11-3 to TRBJ2-4, with 8 bases fitting TRBD1. CDR3 DNA sequence: TGTGCCAGCAGCCCGGGGCAGGGGGCAGCCAAAAACATTCAGTACTTC. This gives the protein CASSPGQGAAKNIQYF.